This T cell receptor (beta chain) was sequenced during a study of T cells in Graves' hyperthyroidism and ophthalmopathy. Using RNA transcripts as the source, TCR beta CDR3 regions were amplified. The primer set for the first-round RT-PCR of the TCR CDR3 was HTBI. TCRdb re-called the multiplex PCR reads through MiXCR, storing one row per CDR3 protein. The table lists 490,000 or so distinct CDR3 sequences, 46% of them singletons. Germline CDR1 reads SGHDT; CDR2 reads YYEEEE. The CDR3 has 13 residues. Between the trimmed V and J ends, which lost 10 bases and 5 bases, there was a span of 13 bases. About this clonotype itself: This clone may be a read error of a much larger clone one base away.

This receptor was taken from an adult woman with Graves' disease, either hyperthyroidism or ophthalmopathy (not recorded which). Specimen: peripheral blood or thyroid tissue (not recorded which). The rearrangement uses TRBV5-6 and TRBJ1-6; no firm D call. Here the CDR3 reads CAGGGRNNSPLHF. The CDR3 DNA reads TGTGCCGGAGGAGGCAGGAATAATTCACCCCTCCACTTT.